The T cell receptor beta chain described here comes from a study of shared clonotypes between healthy human individuals. Germline V CDR1 and CDR2: SEHNR, FQNEAQ (reference sequence). Unmatched junction bases numbered 5, after V lost 6 bases and J lost 5 bases. CDR3 length: 15 amino acids. Clones were sequenced by immunoSEQ multiplex PCR, and TCRdb holds only the in-frame ones, with some missing. The sample has 450,000 to 650,000 clones, just over 75% seen once. The chain employs TRBV7-9 and TRBJ2-7, with 15 bases aligning to TRBD2. The TCR comes from a middle-aged woman in good health. Some clones in this sample may be carry-over from other donors' samples. The sequencing sample was made of PBMCs. The CDR3 region is CASSRGTSGRNEQYF. The CDR3, as DNA: TGTGCCAGCAGTCGCGGGACTAGCGGGAGGAACGAGCAGTACTTC.